This T cell receptor (beta chain) was found in a study of T cells in Graves' hyperthyroidism and ophthalmopathy. Per germline, CDR1 MNHNS and CDR2 SASEGT. This CDR3 contains 14 residues. Researchers amplified the TCR beta CDR3 regions from RNA transcripts. Researchers ran a first-round RT-PCR on the TCR CDR3 using the HTBI primer set. One entry per CDR3 protein, called by TCRdb with MiXCR from the multiplex PCR reads. Among 550,000 to 600,000 distinct CDR3 sequences listed, 13% to 15% were seen once. With regard to this clonotype: This clone may be a read error of a much larger clone one base away.

The rearrangement links TRBV6-1 to TRBJ1-2; maybe TRBD1 (6 bases). Sequencing was done on a sample of blood. The clonotype comes from a woman under 30 with Graves' ophthalmopathy. The CDR3 sequence is CVSGGEGRVDGYTF. The DNA for the CDR3 is TGTGTCAGCGGGGGCGAAGGGAGGGTGGATGGCTACACCTTC.